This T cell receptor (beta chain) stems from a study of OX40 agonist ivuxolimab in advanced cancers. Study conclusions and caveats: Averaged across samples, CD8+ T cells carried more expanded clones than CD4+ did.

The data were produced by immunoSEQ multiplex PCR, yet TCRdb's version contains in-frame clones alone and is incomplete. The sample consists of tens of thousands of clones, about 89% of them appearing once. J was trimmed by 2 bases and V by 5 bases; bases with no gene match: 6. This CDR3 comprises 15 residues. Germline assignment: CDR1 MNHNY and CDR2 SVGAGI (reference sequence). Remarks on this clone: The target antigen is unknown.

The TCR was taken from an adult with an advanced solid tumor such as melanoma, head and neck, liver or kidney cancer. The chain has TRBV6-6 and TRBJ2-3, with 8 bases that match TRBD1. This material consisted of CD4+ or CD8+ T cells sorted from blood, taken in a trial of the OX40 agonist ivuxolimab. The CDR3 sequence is CASSQTGASTDTQYF. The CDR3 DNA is TGTGCCAGCAGTCAGACAGGGGCCTCCACAGATACGCAGTATTTT.